These 22 T cell receptor beta chains share one sample of origin, sequenced in a study of blood T cell repertoires in COVID-19. Measured with immunoSEQ multiplex PCR; TCRdb has only the in-frame clones, and not every one. Of 80,000 to 85,000 clones listed, roughly 88% were seen once; the top ten hold approximately 4.4%. Sequencing was carried out using peripheral blood. These receptor sequences come from an elderly woman with acute or convalescent COVID-19.

V is TRBV11-3 and J is TRBJ2-5, with TRBD1 matching over 8 bases. The J call may be in error: the DNA end matches TRBJ2-7 better. The CDR3 runs to 13 residues. Germline values: CDR1 SGHNT, CDR2 YENEEA. The CDR3 DNA follows: TGTGCCAGCAGTTGGACAGGGAGCAACGAGCAGTACTTC. This encodes CASSWTGSNEQYF.

The chain employs TRBV19 and TRBJ2-3; the match to TRBD1 covers 8 bases. The CDR3 totals 14 residues. Germline trimming cut 3 bases from V and 4 bases from J; bases unmatched to any gene: 3. Germline CDR1 reads LNHDA; CDR2 reads SQIVND (reference sequence). The CDR3 DNA reads TGTGCCAGTAGTATGGACAGGGTCGCAGATACGCAGTATTTT. Its protein is CASSMDRVADTQYF.

V is TRBV7-2 and J is TRBJ1-2, with D possibly being TRBD1 (5 bases). The CDR3 runs 13 residues. The germline V and J ends were trimmed by 5 bases and 1 base, with 8 bases remaining between them. Germline values: CDR1 SGHTA, CDR2 FQGNSA. In DNA, the CDR3 is TGTGCCAGCAGCCCGCAGGGTAACTATGGCTACACCTTC. Translation gives CASSPQGNYGYTF.

The rearrangement links TRBV5-4 to TRBJ2-5, with a weak D call TRBD2 (7 bases). The CDR3 covers 14 residues. The ends were cut back, 6 bases at V and 2 bases at J, with 14 bases in the middle. CDR1 is SGHNT, CDR2 YYREEE, per germline (reference sequence). Here the CDR3 reads CASNRGGGQETQYF. The CDR3 nucleotides read TGTGCCAGCAATCGGGGAGGGGGGCAAGAGACCCAGTACTTC.

The chain has TRBV19 and TRBJ1-3; 7 bases fit TRBD1. The germline V gene has CDR1 LNHDA and CDR2 SQIVND (reference sequence). This CDR3 has 15 residues. V dropped 7 bases and J dropped 0; count of bases not matched to a gene: 6. The CDR3 DNA reads as TGTGCCAGTAAGGACAGGATAAACTCTGGAAACACCATATATTTT. It is translated as CASKDRINSGNTIYF. The full variable domain, its missing parts supplied by reference TRBV19 and TRBJ1-3, is DGGITQSPKYLFRKEGQNVTLSCEQNLNHDAMYWYRQDPGQGLRLIYYSQIVNDFQKGDIAEGYSVSREKKESFPLTVTSAQKNPTAFYLCASKDRINSGNTIYFGEGSWLTVV.

The rearrangement joins TRBV6-5 to TRBJ2-7, with 11 bases lining up with TRBD2. The germline V gene encodes CDR1 MNHEY and CDR2 SVGAGI. J gave up 2 bases and V 6 bases, and 3 bases lay outside the gene matches. CDR3 length: 14 residues. The CDR3 is CASRTGLAAYEQYF. The CDR3 coding sequence is TGTGCCAGCAGGACGGGACTAGCGGCCTACGAGCAGTACTTC.

This chain joins TRBV5-1 and TRBJ1-1; no firm D call. Germline V gene lookup returns CDR1 SGHRS and CDR2 YFSETQ. V lost 6 bases and J 5 bases, leaving 17 bases between the germline ends. The CDR3 has 14 amino acids. CDR3 in DNA: TGCGCCAGCACCCAAAAGGTTAGAGGTACTGAAGCTTTCTTT. Amino acid sequence: CASTQKVRGTEAFF. The entire variable domain, with the rest obtained from reference TRBV5-1 and TRBJ1-1, is as follows: KAGVTQTPRYLIKTRGQQVTLSCSPISGHRSVSWYQQTPGQGLQFLFEYFSETQRNKGNFPGRFSGRQFSNSRSEMNVSTLELGDSALYLCASTQKVRGTEAFFGQGTRLTVV.

This chain joins TRBV11-2 and TRBJ1-2, with D uncertain. This CDR3 spans 13 amino acids. Trimming stripped 0 bases from V and 4 bases from J, with 6 bases between. Germline CDR1 SGHAT, CDR2 FQNNGV. CDR3: CASSLEQIYGYTF. As DNA, the CDR3 is TGTGCCAGCAGCTTAGAACAGATCTATGGCTACACCTTC.

The rearrangement joins TRBV7-8 to TRBJ2-1; 10 bases match TRBD2. The CDR3 loop spans 18 amino acids. CDR1 SGHVS and CDR2 FQNEAQ come from the germline V gene. V shed 0 bases, J shed 2 bases, and the junction held 7 bases outside the gene matches. CDR3 DNA sequence: TGTGCCAGCAGCTTAGCGCGTAGCGGGGGGCCCCCCTACAATGAGCAGTTCTTC. As protein: CASSLARSGGPPYNEQFF.

The chain links TRBV5-1 to TRBJ2-1, with a weak D call TRBD1 (5 bases). Germline assignment: CDR1 SGHRS and CDR2 YFSETQ. This CDR3 is built from 13 residues. Deletions cut 2 bases from V and 6 bases from J, with 9 bases between. The DNA for the CDR3 is TGCGCCAGCAGCTTCGGACAAGCCAATGAGCAGTTCTTC. This gives the protein CASSFGQANEQFF.

This sequence joins TRBV28 and TRBJ2-5, with D tentatively TRBD2 (5 bases). V was shortened by 7 bases and J by 2 bases, with 20 bases between the two germline ends. Germline CDR1 and CDR2: MDHEN and SYDVKM. The length of the CDR3 is 16 residues. CDR3 DNA sequence: TGTGCCAGCATCGCTTCTCGGGGTCTGAGACAAGAGACCCAGTACTTC. Its translation is CASIASRGLRQETQYF. The complete variable domain, with remaining parts taken from reference TRBV28 and TRBJ2-5, reads DVKVTQSSRYLVKRTGEKVFLECVQDMDHENMFWYRQDPGLGLRLIYFSYDVKMKEKGDIPEGYSVSREKKERFSLILESASTNQTSMYLCASIASRGLRQETQYFGPGTRLLVL.

The gene calls are TRBV18 and TRBJ2-7; no clear D gene. Germline CDR1 KGHSH, CDR2 LQKENI. This CDR3 is 15 amino acids long. V was cut by 0 bases and J by 5 bases, with 14 bases left in between. The CDR3 sequence: CASSPPLPGSHEQYF. CDR3 bases: TGTGCCAGCTCACCACCGCTTCCGGGTTCCCACGAGCAGTACTTC.

The count of this clone is one. The chain links TRBV9 to TRBJ2-1, with 11 bases fitting TRBD2. The germline V gene encodes CDR1 SGDLS and CDR2 YYNGEE. CDR3 length equals 18 residues. The J segment lost 4 bases and the V segment lost 3 bases, leaving 12 bases of the junction unmatched. The CDR3 coding sequence is TGTGCCAGCAGCGCCGGGACTAGCGGACCCTCGGGATACAATGAGCAGTTCTTC. Translating it yields CASSAGTSGPSGYNEQFF.

The chain carries TRBV5-4 and TRBJ2-7; D not certain. The CDR3 has 15 amino acids. V was shortened by 1 base and J by 0 bases, with 11 bases between the two germline ends. CDR1 SGHNT and CDR2 YYREEE come from the germline V gene (reference sequence). The CDR3 nucleotides are TGTGCCAGCAGCTTGCGGTCTCCGAGCTCCTACGAGCAGTACTTC. This translates into CASSLRSPSSYEQYF. Full variable domain (rest looked up from reference TRBV5-4 and TRBJ2-7): ETGVTQSPTHLIKTRGQQVTLRCSSQSGHNTVSWYQQALGQGPQFIFQYYREEENGRGNFPPRFSGLQFPNYSSELNVNALELDDSALYLCASSLRSPSSYEQYFGPGTRLTVT.

This sequence joins TRBV19 and TRBJ2-5; 10 nucleotides agree with TRBD2. The V gene end was trimmed by 7 bases and the J gene end by 4 bases; junction bases not matched to a gene: 9. CDR1 and CDR2 from the germline V gene are LNHDA and SQIVND (reference sequence). The CDR3 totals 15 residues. CDR3 DNA: TGTGCCAGTAAAGACAGCGGGGGGGCGGGAGAGACCCAGTACTTC. It specifies CASKDSGGAGETQYF.

Relative to its sample, this clone is medium-sized. This sequence joins TRBV7-9 and TRBJ2-5, with D tentatively TRBD2 (6 bases). V was cut by 5 bases and J by 3 bases, with 19 bases left in between. The CDR3 runs to 16 residues. Germline CDR1 reads SEHNR; CDR2 reads FQNEAQ (reference sequence). The CDR3 DNA follows: TGTGCCAGCAGCAACTCAGGAGGGGCCCGAAAAGAGACCCAGTACTTC. It yields the protein CASSNSGGARKETQYF.

J is TRBJ2-7 and V is TRBV5-1, with TRBD1 identical over 10 bases. Germline CDR1 is SGHRS and CDR2 is YFSETQ. V was pared by 1 base and J by 3 bases, with 7 bases of the junction left unmatched. This CDR3 spans 16 amino acids. The CDR3: CASSLNAGTGVYEQYF. In DNA, the CDR3 is TGCGCCAGCAGCTTGAATGCCGGGACAGGGGTCTACGAGCAGTACTTC.

This clone has only a few counts. The chain links TRBV5-1 to TRBJ2-3, with D perhaps matching TRBD1 (5 bases). From germline, CDR1 is SGHRS and CDR2 YFSETQ. The CDR3 is 14 residues long. Trimming took 1 base from V and 4 from J, leaving 10 bases between them. CDR3 sequence: CASSLRQGPDTQYF. The CDR3 region has the DNA TGCGCCAGCAGCTTGAGGCAGGGCCCAGATACGCAGTATTTT.

The chain's CDR3 is CASTFRQGTTEAFF. The CDR3, as DNA: TGTGCCAGTACCTTTCGACAGGGGACGACTGAAGCTTTCTTT. V gene TRBV19 combines with J gene TRBJ1-1; 8 bases line up with TRBD1. Trimming removed 7 bases from V and 5 bases from J; junction bases left unmatched: 9. Germline V gene data show CDR1 as LNHDA and CDR2 as SQIVND (reference sequence). The CDR3 extends over 14 amino acids. Filled out from reference TRBV19 and TRBJ1-1, the complete variable domain reads DGGITQSPKYLFRKEGQNVTLSCEQNLNHDAMYWYRQDPGQGLRLIYYSQIVNDFQKGDIAEGYSVSREKKESFPLTVTSAQKNPTAFYLCASTFRQGTTEAFFGQGTRLTVV.

The V call is TRBV13, the J call TRBJ2-7; 9 bases fit TRBD1. CDR1 PRHDT and CDR2 FYEKMQ come from the germline V gene (reference sequence). This CDR3 is 16 amino acids long. V shed 0 bases and J 6 bases; nucleotides not matched to a gene: 9. Written as DNA, the CDR3 is TGTGCCAGCAGCTTAGGCCTCCCCGGGACAGGGTCCGAGCAGTACTTC. Encoded protein: CASSLGLPGTGSEQYF.

The rearrangement uses TRBV14 and TRBJ2-7; TRBD2 is a possible D gene (5 bases). CDR1 and CDR2 from the germline V gene are SGHDN and FVKESK. CDR3 length: 13 residues. Trimming cost V 2 bases and J 6 bases, with 11 bases left between them. The CDR3 DNA reads TGTGCCAGCAGCCAAAACGGGGAGAGCGAGCAGTACTTC. Its translation is CASSQNGESEQYF.

This chain links TRBV14 with TRBJ2-3; unclear D gene. The CDR3 loop spans 16 amino acids. The germline V and J ends were trimmed by 0 bases and 3 bases, with 13 bases remaining between them. CDR1 and CDR2 from the germline V gene are SGHDN and FVKESK. The CDR3 DNA follows: TGTGCCAGCAGCCAAGATTTCCCTCCCTATACAGATACGCAGTATTTT. Protein: CASSQDFPPYTDTQYF. Supplemented by reference TRBV14 and TRBJ2-3, the full variable domain reads EAGVTQFPSHSVIEKGQTVTLRCDPISGHDNLYWYRRVMGKEIKFLLHFVKESKQDESGMPNNRFLAERTGGTYSTLKVQPAELEDSGVYFCASSQDFPPYTDTQYFGPGTRLTVL.